This is a list of T cell receptor beta chains from one sample in a study of T-cell memory formation after mild COVID-19. TCRdb re-derived calls from the 5' RACE reads in MiXCR, one entry per CDR3 protein. The sample lists approximately 150,000 distinct CDR3 sequences, 15% to 20% seen once, with about 2.1% in the top ten. What was sequenced was PBMCs or a T cell subset sorted from them (not recorded which). These receptors all come from an adult woman who had mild COVID-19 (a few samples of this study predate the infection). Cell type and time point are not known. The CDR3 runs from the conserved cysteine through the conserved F or W. A row's size may be missing; if present it is once, few, many or a size class.

v_call: TRBV5-1; clone_size: NA; j_call: TRBJ2-3; cdr3_aa: CASSSPVVADTQYF
v_call: TRBV5-6; clone_size: once; j_call: TRBJ2-5; cdr3_aa: CASSNHNQETQYF
v_call: TRBV7-9; clone_size: many; j_call: TRBJ2-2; cdr3_aa: CASSWGLAGRAGELFF
v_call: TRBV6-6; clone_size: NA; j_call: TRBJ1-6; cdr3_aa: CASTPGHNSPLHF
v_call: TRBV12-3/TRBV12-4; clone_size: NA; j_call: TRBJ2-5; cdr3_aa: CASSPFSSGSPYQETQYF
v_call: TRBV12-3/TRBV12-4; clone_size: NA; j_call: TRBJ2-1; cdr3_aa: CASSLSWRDEQFF
v_call: TRBV7-8; clone_size: many; j_call: TRBJ2-1; cdr3_aa: CASSDSIGRRSYNEQFF
v_call: TRBV5-5; clone_size: few; j_call: TRBJ2-2; cdr3_aa: CASSKLQGGTGELFF
v_call: TRBV24-1; clone_size: few; j_call: TRBJ2-2; cdr3_aa: CATSDHRSKTPGTGELFF
v_call: TRBV5-1; clone_size: few; j_call: TRBJ2-1; cdr3_aa: CASSFRAGSDEQFF
v_call: TRBV20-1; clone_size: NA; j_call: TRBJ2-7; cdr3_aa: CSARAHPTLRGYEQYF
v_call: TRBV5-5; clone_size: NA; j_call: TRBJ2-1; cdr3_aa: CASSLASFPRQGYNEQFF
v_call: TRBV20-1; clone_size: few; j_call: TRBJ2-2; cdr3_aa: CSARGQGGMAGELFF
v_call: TRBV27; clone_size: few; j_call: TRBJ2-1; cdr3_aa: CASSFLIDRLDEQFF
v_call: TRBV20-1; clone_size: many; j_call: TRBJ2-3; cdr3_aa: CSAPRQGRRDTQYF
v_call: TRBV6-5; clone_size: once; j_call: TRBJ2-7; cdr3_aa: CASSYSWLGGSSYEQYF
v_call: TRBV7-9; clone_size: NA; j_call: TRBJ2-7; cdr3_aa: CASSLMGGGKDYEQYF
v_call: TRBV6-6; clone_size: once; j_call: TRBJ1-5; cdr3_aa: CASSRDTGPFSNQPQHF
v_call: TRBV30; clone_size: few; j_call: TRBJ2-5; cdr3_aa: CAWTVRETQYF
v_call: TRBV20-1; clone_size: few; j_call: TRBJ2-1; cdr3_aa: CSARRFGGAWDEQFF
v_call: TRBV18; clone_size: few; j_call: TRBJ2-7; cdr3_aa: CASSPRIAGGEQYF
v_call: TRBV15; clone_size: NA; j_call: TRBJ1-1; cdr3_aa: CATSRGGGSALTEAFF
v_call: TRBV20-1; clone_size: NA; j_call: TRBJ2-3; cdr3_aa: CSARDRGTSGVGTDTQYF
v_call: TRBV7-2; clone_size: few; j_call: TRBJ1-2; cdr3_aa: CASSLWDRGRGYTF
v_call: TRBV5-1; clone_size: few; j_call: TRBJ2-7; cdr3_aa: CASSTGTTNSYEQYF
v_call: TRBV11-2; clone_size: NA; j_call: TRBJ1-1; cdr3_aa: CASSPGSRDRGLTEAFF
v_call: TRBV12-3/TRBV12-4; clone_size: NA; j_call: TRBJ1-5; cdr3_aa: CASSFRGTGTGLIQPQHF
v_call: TRBV2; clone_size: many; j_call: TRBJ2-1; cdr3_aa: CASSVKAVGLVRHEQFF
v_call: TRBV28; clone_size: NA; j_call: TRBJ2-7; cdr3_aa: CASRRGGYEQYF
v_call: TRBV30; clone_size: few; j_call: TRBJ1-2; cdr3_aa: CAWSVVRGLNYGYTF
v_call: TRBV12-3/TRBV12-4; clone_size: NA; j_call: TRBJ2-1; cdr3_aa: CASSLAQGHNEQFF
v_call: TRBV5-1; clone_size: NA; j_call: TRBJ2-3; cdr3_aa: CASSRLAGGPLDTQYF
v_call: TRBV7-2; clone_size: few; j_call: TRBJ1-2; cdr3_aa: CASSLYRETYGYTF
v_call: TRBV5-4; clone_size: NA; j_call: TRBJ2-2; cdr3_aa: CASSLDLIGELFF
v_call: TRBV7-2; clone_size: NA; j_call: TRBJ2-3; cdr3_aa: CASSQAGGSTDTQYF
v_call: TRBV11-2; clone_size: many; j_call: TRBJ2-3; cdr3_aa: CASSIGGGPVTDTQYF
v_call: TRBV29-1; clone_size: few; j_call: TRBJ1-1; cdr3_aa: CSVGFHTGGKEAFF
v_call: TRBV20-1; clone_size: NA; j_call: TRBJ2-3; cdr3_aa: CSASPGGALADTQYF
v_call: TRBV5-6; clone_size: NA; j_call: TRBJ2-5; cdr3_aa: CASSPGTGASPTQYF
v_call: TRBV29-1; clone_size: few; j_call: TRBJ2-3; cdr3_aa: CSVVSGVWTDTQYF
v_call: TRBV30; clone_size: NA; j_call: TRBJ1-2; cdr3_aa: CAWSPTGHSNYGYTF
v_call: TRBV12-3/TRBV12-4; clone_size: NA; j_call: TRBJ1-2; cdr3_aa: CASSLQAGNYGYTF
v_call: TRBV12-3/TRBV12-4; clone_size: few; j_call: TRBJ1-3; cdr3_aa: CASKRGQFSGNTIYF
v_call: TRBV20-1; clone_size: NA; j_call: TRBJ2-5; cdr3_aa: CSASEDQYQETQYF
v_call: TRBV7-8; clone_size: NA; j_call: TRBJ2-3; cdr3_aa: CASPKSEGGGEADTQYF
v_call: TRBV20-1; clone_size: NA; j_call: TRBJ1-2; cdr3_aa: CSAAPGGRDYGYTF
v_call: TRBV29-1; clone_size: NA; j_call: TRBJ1-1; cdr3_aa: CSANRDRNTEAFF
v_call: TRBV4-2; clone_size: few; j_call: TRBJ2-6; cdr3_aa: CASSPPVSGANVLTF
v_call: TRBV7-2; clone_size: few; j_call: TRBJ2-5; cdr3_aa: CASSRLAGAETQYF
v_call: TRBV7-2; clone_size: NA; j_call: TRBJ1-2; cdr3_aa: CASSLEGGWTDYGYTF
v_call: TRBV6-5; clone_size: few; j_call: TRBJ2-6; cdr3_aa: CASGQGNVLTF
v_call: TRBV20-1; clone_size: few; j_call: TRBJ2-7; cdr3_aa: CSAIRTESYEQYF